Presented here are 24 T cell receptor beta chains from one specimen sequenced in a study of T cell responses to AZD1222 COVID-19 vaccine. Clones were read by immunoSEQ multiplex PCR, and TCRdb kept only the in-frame ones, dropping some. The sample has around 180,000 clones; 88% are singletons. This specimen consisted of peripheral blood, obtained on day 0 of AZD1222 vaccination. These receptors were taken from an adult in good health.

This chain links TRBV15 with TRBJ2-1; D is uncertain. Germline values: CDR1 LNHNV, CDR2 YYDKDF (reference sequence). Trimming removed 3 bases from V and 0 bases from J, with 12 bases in between. The CDR3 consists of 16 residues. The CDR3 nucleotides are TGTGCCACCAGCAGGAGACCCCGTAGCTCCTACAATGAGCAGTTCTTC. This encodes CATSRRPRSSYNEQFF.

The chain has TRBV4-3 and TRBJ2-7, with TRBD2 identical over 7 bases. The CDR3 length is 15 residues. Germline trimming cut 0 bases from V and 6 bases from J; bases unmatched to any gene: 8. Germline lookup yields CDR1 LGHNA and CDR2 YSLEER. In DNA, the CDR3 is TGCGCCAGCAGCCAAGATCACGGGGAGGGACCCGAGCAGTACTTC. Its protein product is CASSQDHGEGPEQYF.

The chain is built from TRBV7-3 and TRBJ2-7; D is uncertain. The CDR3 contains 12 residues. Deletions cut 5 bases from V and 6 bases from J, with 11 bases between. CDR1 and CDR2 (germline): SGHTA, FQGTGA. CDR3 sequence reads: CASSPATPEQYF. CDR3 DNA: TGTGCCAGCAGCCCCGCGACGCCCGAGCAGTACTTC.

The chain carries TRBV3-1 (or the pseudogene TRBV3-2) and TRBJ2-7, with TRBD2 identical over 12 bases. Germline CDR1 and CDR2: LGHDT and YNNKEL (reference sequence). The CDR3 has 15 amino acids. With V trimmed by 6 bases and J by 2 bases, 5 bases remained unmatched. For the CDR3, the DNA is TGTGCCAGCAGTCCTAGCGGGGGGGCCCCCTACGAGCAGTACTTC. This codes for CASSPSGGAPYEQYF.

This clone showed up just once. This rearrangement joins TRBV7-9 to TRBJ1-4; D possibly corresponds to TRBD1 (5 bases). Germline CDR1 and CDR2: SEHNR and FQNEAQ (reference sequence). This CDR3 has 17 amino acids. The germline V and J ends were trimmed by 3 bases and 4 bases, with 18 bases remaining between them. The CDR3 reads CASSFKAGSVVNEKLFF. As DNA, the CDR3 is TGTGCCAGCAGCTTCAAAGCAGGGAGTGTAGTTAATGAAAAACTGTTTTTT.

The chain is built from TRBV7-2 and TRBJ1-1, with 10 bases matching TRBD1. V shed 5 bases, J shed 4 bases, and the junction held 16 bases outside the gene matches. CDR3 length equals 18 residues. Germline CDR1 reads SGHTA; CDR2 reads FQGNSA. CDR3 sequence (DNA): TGTGCCAGCAGCCTTAGACAGGGGGCATCCCCTCAGGGCACTGAAGCTTTCTTT. It encodes CASSLRQGASPQGTEAFF.

The rearrangement links TRBV4-1 to TRBJ1-3; 7 positions agree with TRBD1. This CDR3 spans 15 amino acids. The V and J ends lost 3 bases and 4 bases, in that order; junction bases with no gene match: 6. Germline lookup yields CDR1 MGHRA and CDR2 YSYEKL. The CDR3 sequence: CASSQLPGQGNTIYF. The CDR3 bases are TGCGCCAGCAGCCAGCTCCCGGGACAGGGAAACACCATATATTTT.

The J gene is TRBJ2-2, the V gene TRBV2; a weak D match, TRBD2 (6 bases). The CDR3 is 15 residues long. The germline V gene encodes CDR1 SNHLY and CDR2 FYNNEI. Trimming pared 6 bases from V and 3 bases from J, leaving 14 bases between. The CDR3 DNA follows: TGTGCCAGCAGCCTTTGGTCGGGGGACACCGGGGAGCTGTTTTTT. This codes for CASSLWSGDTGELFF.

V and J are TRBV19 and TRBJ1-1; 8 nucleotides line up with TRBD1. The germline V gene has CDR1 LNHDA and CDR2 SQIVND (reference sequence). There are 16 residues in the CDR3. With 5 bases clipped from V and 1 base from J, the junction kept 9 bases outside the gene matches. CDR3 amino acids: CASSHLYRGRNTEAFF. The CDR3 nucleotides are TGTGCCAGTAGTCACCTTTACAGGGGGAGGAACACTGAAGCTTTCTTT.

The chain employs TRBV10-2 and TRBJ1-1; 7 bases fit TRBD1. The CDR3 runs to 14 residues. J gave up 11 bases and V 6 bases, and 15 bases lay outside the gene matches. From germline, CDR1 is WSHSY and CDR2 SAAADI. CDR3 sequence reads: CASRQIQGLEAAFF. The CDR3 DNA sequence: TGCGCCAGCAGACAGATACAGGGGTTAGAGGCTGCTTTCTTT.

Details on this clone: At the DNA level, this CDR3 is encoded by other sequences in the same sample as well. This sequence joins TRBV19 and TRBJ2-5; TRBD1 is a possible D gene (5 bases). The germline V and J ends were trimmed by 5 bases and 2 bases, with 9 bases remaining between them. CDR1 is LNHDA and CDR2 is SQIVND in the germline V gene (reference sequence). This CDR3 comprises 13 residues. The CDR3 loop reads CASSLSGQETQYF. DNA for the CDR3: TGTGCCAGTAGTTTGTCAGGGCAAGAGACCCAGTACTTC.

The chain combines TRBV19 with TRBJ1-2; 7 bases are shared with TRBD1. This CDR3 has 16 amino acids. The germline gives CDR1 LNHDA, CDR2 SQIVND (reference sequence). The V segment lost 5 bases and the J segment 1 base; nucleotides outside the gene matches: 10. The CDR3 loop is CASSALGQQVNYGYTF. The CDR3 nucleotides are TGTGCCAGTAGTGCCCTGGGACAGCAAGTTAACTATGGCTACACCTTC.

The rearrangement joins TRBV30 to TRBJ1-2, with 8 positions matching TRBD1. The CDR3 is 12 amino acids. After removal of 0 bases from V and 7 bases from J, the junction contained 1 base not matched to a gene. Germline CDR1 reads GTSNPN; CDR2 reads SVGIG (reference sequence). The CDR3 is CAWSVGQGGYTF. The CDR3 DNA reads as TGTGCCTGGAGTGTTGGACAGGGTGGCTACACCTTC.

The chain is built from TRBV2 and TRBJ1-1; D perhaps matches TRBD1 (6 bases). The CDR3 runs 13 residues. V was shortened by 7 bases and J by 5 bases, with 14 bases between the two germline ends. Germline lookup yields CDR1 SNHLY and CDR2 FYNNEI. CDR3 sequence reads: CASTDTGRTEAFF. The CDR3 DNA is TGTGCCAGCACCGATACAGGGCGGACTGAAGCTTTCTTT.

The chain links TRBV6-4 to TRBJ2-1; TRBD1 aligns across 10 bases. Germline CDR1 is MRHNA and CDR2 is SNTAGT. This CDR3 has 15 amino acids. With 0 bases clipped from V and 5 bases from J, the junction kept 1 base outside the gene matches. This chain's CDR3 is CASSDSGQGHNEQFF. The CDR3 bases are TGTGCCAGCAGTGACTCGGGACAGGGGCACAATGAGCAGTTCTTC.

This clone has a handful of counts. This chain joins TRBV9 and TRBJ1-5; 10 bases map to TRBD1. V trimming: 4 bases; J trimming: 0 bases; junction bases outside the gene matches: 16. CDR3 length: 20 amino acids. The germline V gene has CDR1 SGDLS and CDR2 YYNGEE. This CDR3 is CASSPPAGDRGPHSNQPQHF. The CDR3 DNA reads TGTGCCAGCAGCCCCCCGGCGGGGGACAGGGGTCCCCATAGCAATCAGCCCCAGCATTTT.

The chain is built from TRBV3-1 (or the pseudogene TRBV3-2) and TRBJ2-2; D unclear. The germline CDR1 and CDR2 sequences are LGHDT and YNNKEL (reference sequence). The CDR3 totals 16 residues. V lost 0 bases to trimming and J lost 5 bases, with 13 bases between them. CDR3 sequence reads: CASSQDYSALTGELFF. The CDR3 DNA reads as TGTGCCAGCAGCCAAGATTACTCAGCCTTAACCGGGGAGCTGTTTTTT.

The chain carries TRBV27 and TRBJ2-2, with a weak D call TRBD2 (5 bases). Trimming stripped 6 bases from V and 6 bases from J, with 8 bases between. The CDR3 is 12 residues long. CDR1 MNHEY and CDR2 SMNVEV come from the germline V gene (reference sequence). This CDR3 reads CASRDGAGELFF. The CDR3 nucleotides read TGTGCCAGCAGGGACGGGGCCGGGGAGCTGTTTTTT.

V and J are TRBV28 and TRBJ1-1, with a possible D match to TRBD1 (5 bases). CDR1 MDHEN and CDR2 SYDVKM come from the germline V gene. CDR3 length equals 13 residues. The V end was cut by 11 bases, the J end by 8 bases, with 21 bases between. This chain's CDR3 is CAGEDSVRAEAFF. The CDR3 DNA reads as TGTGCCGGGGAAGACAGTGTCCGCGCCGAAGCTTTCTTT.

The chain couples TRBV12-3 or TRBV12-4 to TRBJ1-1; D gene unclear. The ends were cut back, 3 bases at V and 8 bases at J, with 7 bases in the middle. The length of the CDR3 is 11 residues. Here the CDR3 reads CASSLTREAFF. CDR3 nucleotides: TGTGCCAGCAGTTTGACCAGGGAAGCTTTCTTT.

This clone has only a few counts. The rearrangement joins TRBV27 to TRBJ2-1; tentatively, D is TRBD2 (5 bases). Germline lookup yields CDR1 MNHEY and CDR2 SMNVEV (reference sequence). There are 15 residues in the CDR3. V was trimmed by 5 bases and J by 3 bases, leaving 14 bases between them. This CDR3 is CASSTPAGSYNEQFF. For the CDR3, the DNA is TGTGCCAGCAGTACCCCTGCGGGTAGCTACAATGAGCAGTTCTTC.

CDR3 DNA: TGTGCCTGTTACCTTGGACGGGCAGGGGCTGAAGCTTTCTTT. Its translation: CACYLGRAGAEAFF. The chain links TRBV30 to TRBJ1-1; TRBD1 might be the D (6 bases). This CDR3 region has 14 residues. Trimming left V 6 bases short and J 6 bases short, with 20 bases between. CDR1 is GTSNPN and CDR2 is SVGIG in the germline V gene (reference sequence).

CDR3 coding DNA: TGTGCCAGCAGTGAAGCGTGGAGTAGCTCCTACAATGAGCAGTTCTTC. It translates to CASSEAWSSSYNEQFF. The J gene is TRBJ2-1, the V gene TRBV6-1, with D unclear. V lost 0 bases and J lost 0, with 9 bases in between. This CDR3 contains 16 residues. In germline, CDR1 is MNHNS, CDR2 SASEGT.

The rearrangement joins TRBV24-1 to TRBJ1-5, with D unresolved. The CDR3 contains 15 residues. Between the trimmed V and J ends, which lost 3 bases and 0 bases, there was a span of 8 bases. Germline values: CDR1 KGHDR, CDR2 SFDVKD. CDR3 nucleotides: TGTGCCACCAGTGATGGCAGAAATAGCAATCAGCCCCAGCATTTT. Residues: CATSDGRNSNQPQHF.